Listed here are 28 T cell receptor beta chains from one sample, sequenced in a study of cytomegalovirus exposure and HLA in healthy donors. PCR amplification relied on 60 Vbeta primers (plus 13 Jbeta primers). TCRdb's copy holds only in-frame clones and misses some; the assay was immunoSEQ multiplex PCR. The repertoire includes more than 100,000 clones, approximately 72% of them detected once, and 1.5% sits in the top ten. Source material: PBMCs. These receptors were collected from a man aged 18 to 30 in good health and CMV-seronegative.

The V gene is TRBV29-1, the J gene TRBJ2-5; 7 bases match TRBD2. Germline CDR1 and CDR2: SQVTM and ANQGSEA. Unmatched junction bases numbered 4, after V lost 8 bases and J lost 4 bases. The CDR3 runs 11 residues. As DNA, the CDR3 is TGCAGCCTACGGGGGGTAGAGACCCAGTACTTC. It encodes CSLRGVETQYF.

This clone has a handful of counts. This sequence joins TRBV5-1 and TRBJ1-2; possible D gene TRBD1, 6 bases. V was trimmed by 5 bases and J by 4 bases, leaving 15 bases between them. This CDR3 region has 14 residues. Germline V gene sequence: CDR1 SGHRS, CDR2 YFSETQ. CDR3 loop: CASRQDRPGYGYTF. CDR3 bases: TGCGCCAGCAGGCAGGACAGACCTGGCTATGGCTACACCTTC.

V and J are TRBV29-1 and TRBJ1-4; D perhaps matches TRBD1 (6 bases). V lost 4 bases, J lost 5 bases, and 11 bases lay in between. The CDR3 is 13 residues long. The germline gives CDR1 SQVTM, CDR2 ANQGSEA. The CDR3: CSVAGQGNEKLFF. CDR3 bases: TGCAGCGTTGCCGGGCAGGGGAATGAAAAACTGTTTTTT.

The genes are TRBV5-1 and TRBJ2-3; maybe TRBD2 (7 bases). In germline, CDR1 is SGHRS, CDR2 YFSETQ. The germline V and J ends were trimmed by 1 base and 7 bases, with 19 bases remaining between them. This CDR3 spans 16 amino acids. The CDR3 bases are TGCGCCAGCAGCTTGTCGGGGGCGCAAAGCGGGAATACGCAGTATTTT. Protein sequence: CASSLSGAQSGNTQYF.

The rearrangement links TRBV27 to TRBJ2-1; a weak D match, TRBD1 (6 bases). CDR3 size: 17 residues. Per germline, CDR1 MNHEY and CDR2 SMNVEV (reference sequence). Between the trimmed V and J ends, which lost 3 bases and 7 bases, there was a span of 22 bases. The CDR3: CASSFFPGQPSLNEQFF. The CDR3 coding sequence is TGTGCCAGCAGTTTCTTCCCCGGACAGCCAAGTCTGAATGAGCAGTTCTTC.

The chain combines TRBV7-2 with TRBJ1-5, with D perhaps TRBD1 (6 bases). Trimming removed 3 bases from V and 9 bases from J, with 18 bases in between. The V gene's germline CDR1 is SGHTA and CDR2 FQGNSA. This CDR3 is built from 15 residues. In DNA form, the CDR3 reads TGTGCCAGCAGCTTGGGGAACAGGGCTTCTGGGCCCCAGCATTTT. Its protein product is CASSLGNRASGPQHF. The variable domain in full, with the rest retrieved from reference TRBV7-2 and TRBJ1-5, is GAGVSQSPSNKVTEKGKDVELRCDPISGHTALYWYRQSLGQGLEFLIYFQGNSAPDKSGLPSDRFSAERTGGSVSTLTIQRTQQEDSAVYLCASSLGNRASGPQHFGDGTRLSIL.

Written as DNA, the CDR3 is TGCGCCAGCAGCTTGGGGCTTAGCGGGGGGTACAATGAGCAGTTCTTC. Its protein is CASSLGLSGGYNEQFF. The chain carries TRBV5-1 and TRBJ2-1, with 10 bases that match TRBD2. Germline trimming cut 0 bases from V and 4 bases from J; bases unmatched to any gene: 4. Germline CDR1 SGHRS, CDR2 YFSETQ. This CDR3 comprises 16 residues.

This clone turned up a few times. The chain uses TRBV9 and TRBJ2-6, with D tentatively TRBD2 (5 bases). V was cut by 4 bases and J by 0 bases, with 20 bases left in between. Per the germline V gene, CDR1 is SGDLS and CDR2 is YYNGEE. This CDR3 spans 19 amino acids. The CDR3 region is CASSPYSRGWGSGANVLTF. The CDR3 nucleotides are TGTGCCAGCAGCCCCTATAGTCGGGGTTGGGGCTCTGGGGCCAACGTCCTGACTTTC.

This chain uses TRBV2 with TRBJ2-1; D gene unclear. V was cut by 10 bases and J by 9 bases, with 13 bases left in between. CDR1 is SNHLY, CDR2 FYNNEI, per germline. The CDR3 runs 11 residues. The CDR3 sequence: CATEKESEQFF. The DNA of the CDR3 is TGTGCCACCGAAAAAGAGAGTGAGCAGTTCTTC.

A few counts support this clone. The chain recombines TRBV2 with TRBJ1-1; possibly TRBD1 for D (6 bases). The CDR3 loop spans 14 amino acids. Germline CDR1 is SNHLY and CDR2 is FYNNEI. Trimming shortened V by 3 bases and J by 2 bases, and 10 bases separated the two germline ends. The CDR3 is CASSEDRLNTEAFF. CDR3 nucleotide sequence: TGTGCCAGCAGTGAGGACAGACTAAACACTGAAGCTTTCTTT.

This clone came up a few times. CDR3 nucleotides: TGTGCCAGCAGCTTGGGCGGGGGTTACGGCTACACCTTC. This encodes CASSLGGGYGYTF. This chain uses TRBV5-8 with TRBJ1-2; D may be TRBD1 (5 bases). The germline V and J ends were trimmed by 0 bases and 8 bases, with 11 bases remaining between them. Per germline, CDR1 SGHTS and CDR2 YDEGEE. This CDR3 spans 13 amino acids.

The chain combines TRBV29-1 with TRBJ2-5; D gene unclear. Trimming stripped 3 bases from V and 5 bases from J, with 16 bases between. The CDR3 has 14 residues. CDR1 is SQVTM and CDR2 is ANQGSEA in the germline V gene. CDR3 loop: CSVDLSLRMETQYF. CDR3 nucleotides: TGCAGCGTTGATCTTAGCTTAAGGATGGAGACCCAGTACTTC. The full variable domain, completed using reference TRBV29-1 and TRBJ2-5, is SAVISQKPSRDICQRGTSLTIQCQVDSQVTMMFWYRQQPGQSLTLIATANQGSEATYESGFVIDKFPISRPNLTFSTLTVSNMSPEDSSIYLCSVDLSLRMETQYFGPGTRLLVL.

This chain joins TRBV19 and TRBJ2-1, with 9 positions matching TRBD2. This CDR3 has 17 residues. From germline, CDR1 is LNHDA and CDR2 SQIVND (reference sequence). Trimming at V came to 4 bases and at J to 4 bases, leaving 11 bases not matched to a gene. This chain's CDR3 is CASSNQGGGALYNEQFF. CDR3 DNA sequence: TGTGCCAGTAGTAATCAAGGCGGGGGGGCCTTGTACAATGAGCAGTTCTTC.

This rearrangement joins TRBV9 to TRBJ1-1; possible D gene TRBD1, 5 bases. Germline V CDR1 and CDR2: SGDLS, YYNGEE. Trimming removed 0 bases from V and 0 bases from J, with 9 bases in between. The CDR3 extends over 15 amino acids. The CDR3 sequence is CASSVVGGLNTEAFF. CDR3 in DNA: TGTGCCAGCAGCGTAGTGGGGGGATTGAACACTGAAGCTTTCTTT.

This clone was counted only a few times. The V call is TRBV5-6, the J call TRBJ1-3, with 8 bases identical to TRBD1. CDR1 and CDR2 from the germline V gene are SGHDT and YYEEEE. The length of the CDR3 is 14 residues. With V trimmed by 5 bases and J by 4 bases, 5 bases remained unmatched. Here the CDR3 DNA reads TGTGCCAGCAGGAGGACAGGGATCGGAAACACCATATATTTT. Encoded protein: CASRRTGIGNTIYF.

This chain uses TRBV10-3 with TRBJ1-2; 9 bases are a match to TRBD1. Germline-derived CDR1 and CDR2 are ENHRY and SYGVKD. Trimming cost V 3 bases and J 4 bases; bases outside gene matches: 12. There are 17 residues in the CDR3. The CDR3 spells CAISDIYGTGFSYGYTF. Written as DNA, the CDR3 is TGTGCCATCAGTGATATATACGGGACAGGGTTTAGCTATGGCTACACCTTC.

CDR3 DNA: TGTGCCAGCAGCTTCAGGGCAACTAATGAAAAACTGTTTTTT. Protein: CASSFRATNEKLFF. J is TRBJ1-4 and V is TRBV6-5; D might be TRBD1 (5 bases). CDR1 is MNHEY and CDR2 is SVGAGI in the germline V gene. The CDR3 runs to 14 residues. Deletions cut 6 bases from V and 0 bases from J, with 8 bases between.

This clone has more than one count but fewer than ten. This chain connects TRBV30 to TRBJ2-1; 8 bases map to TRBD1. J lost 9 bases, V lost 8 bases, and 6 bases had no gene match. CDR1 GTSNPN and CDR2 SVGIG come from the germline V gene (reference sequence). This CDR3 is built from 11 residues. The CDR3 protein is CARGQDSEQFF. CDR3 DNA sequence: TGTGCCCGGGGACAGGATAGTGAGCAGTTCTTC.

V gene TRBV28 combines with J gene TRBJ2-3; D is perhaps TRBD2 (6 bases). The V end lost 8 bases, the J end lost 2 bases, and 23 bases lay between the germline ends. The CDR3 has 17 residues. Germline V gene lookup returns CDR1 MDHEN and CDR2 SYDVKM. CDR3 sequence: CASGLLGGSTPTDTQYF. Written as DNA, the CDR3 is TGTGCCAGCGGACTCCTGGGGGGAAGCACCCCCACAGATACGCAGTATTTT.

CDR3 residues: CASSLRQGGEAFF. The CDR3 nucleotides read TGCGCCAGCAGCTTGCGGCAGGGTGGTGAAGCTTTCTTT. The chain combines TRBV5-1 with TRBJ1-1; a weak D match, TRBD1 (5 bases). CDR3 length equals 13 residues. V was trimmed by 1 base and J by 7 bases, leaving 11 bases between them. CDR1 is SGHRS and CDR2 is YFSETQ in the germline V gene.

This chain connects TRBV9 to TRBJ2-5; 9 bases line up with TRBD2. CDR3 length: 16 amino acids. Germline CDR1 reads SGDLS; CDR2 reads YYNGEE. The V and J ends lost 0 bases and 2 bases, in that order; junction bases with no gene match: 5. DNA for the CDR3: TGTGCCAGCAGCGTAGGGGGGCTAGCGGGGCAAGAGACCCAGTACTTC. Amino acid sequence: CASSVGGLAGQETQYF.

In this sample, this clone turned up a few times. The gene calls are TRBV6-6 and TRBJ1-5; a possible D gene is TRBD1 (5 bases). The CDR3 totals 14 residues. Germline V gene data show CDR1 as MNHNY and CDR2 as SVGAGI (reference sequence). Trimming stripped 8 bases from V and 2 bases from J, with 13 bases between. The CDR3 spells CASSGGTGNQPQHF. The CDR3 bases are TGTGCCAGCTCCGGGGGTACAGGCAATCAGCCCCAGCATTTT.

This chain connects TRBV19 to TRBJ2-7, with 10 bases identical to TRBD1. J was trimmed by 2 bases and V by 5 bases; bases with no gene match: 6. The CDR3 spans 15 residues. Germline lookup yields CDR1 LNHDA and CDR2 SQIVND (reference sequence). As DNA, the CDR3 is TGTGCCAGTAGTCGATCCGGGACAGGGGCCTACGAGCAGTACTTC. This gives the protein CASSRSGTGAYEQYF. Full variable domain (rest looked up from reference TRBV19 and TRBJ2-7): DGGITQSPKYLFRKEGQNVTLSCEQNLNHDAMYWYRQDPGQGLRLIYYSQIVNDFQKGDIAEGYSVSREKKESFPLTVTSAQKNPTAFYLCASSRSGTGAYEQYFGPGTRLTVT.

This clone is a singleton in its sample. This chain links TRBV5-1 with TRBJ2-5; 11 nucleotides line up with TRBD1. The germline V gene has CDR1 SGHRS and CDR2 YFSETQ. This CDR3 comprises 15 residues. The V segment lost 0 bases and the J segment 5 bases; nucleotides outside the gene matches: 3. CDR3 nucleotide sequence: TGCGCCAGCAGCTTGGACGGGACAGGGGGGGAGACCCAGTACTTC. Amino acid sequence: CASSLDGTGGETQYF.

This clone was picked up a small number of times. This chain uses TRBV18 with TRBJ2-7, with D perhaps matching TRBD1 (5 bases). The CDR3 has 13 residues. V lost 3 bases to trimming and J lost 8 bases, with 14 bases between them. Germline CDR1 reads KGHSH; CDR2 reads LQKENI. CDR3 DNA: TGTGCCAGCTCACCTAGCAGCCAGGGCCAGCAGTACTTC. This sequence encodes CASSPSSQGQQYF.

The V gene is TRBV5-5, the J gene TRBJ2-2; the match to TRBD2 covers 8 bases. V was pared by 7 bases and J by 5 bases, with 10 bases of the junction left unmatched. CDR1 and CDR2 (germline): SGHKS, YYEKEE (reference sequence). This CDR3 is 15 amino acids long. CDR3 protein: CASRFAGGATGELFF. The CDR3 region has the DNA TGTGCCAGCCGTTTTGCGGGAGGAGCAACCGGGGAGCTGTTTTTT.

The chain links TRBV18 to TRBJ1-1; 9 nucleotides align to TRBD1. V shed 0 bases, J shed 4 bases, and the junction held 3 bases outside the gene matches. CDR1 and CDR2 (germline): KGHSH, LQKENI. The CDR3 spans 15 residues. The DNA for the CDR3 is TGTGCCAGCTCACCACCGGGACAGGGCGTCACTGAAGCTTTCTTT. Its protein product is CASSPPGQGVTEAFF.

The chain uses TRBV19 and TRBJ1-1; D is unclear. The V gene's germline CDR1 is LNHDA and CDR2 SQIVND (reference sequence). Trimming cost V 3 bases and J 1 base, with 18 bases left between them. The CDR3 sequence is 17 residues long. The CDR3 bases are TGTGCCAGTAGTATTAATCACATCGGGATAGGGAACACTGAAGCTTTCTTT. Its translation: CASSINHIGIGNTEAFF. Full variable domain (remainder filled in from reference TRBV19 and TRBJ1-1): DGGITQSPKYLFRKEGQNVTLSCEQNLNHDAMYWYRQDPGQGLRLIYYSQIVNDFQKGDIAEGYSVSREKKESFPLTVTSAQKNPTAFYLCASSINHIGIGNTEAFFGQGTRLTVV.